Listed below are T cell receptor beta chains from one sample, sequenced in a study of blood T cells in healthy people across ages. From the 5' RACE reads, TCRdb called clonotypes with MiXCR, one entry per CDR3 protein. Here the sample spans fewer than 800,000 distinct CDR3 sequences, about 25% being singletons. This sample was shared with a second study, whose subject was T cells of mothers and their children.

The source material was blood. The source of these receptors is a boy aged 5-17 years in good health. The CDR3 runs from the conserved cysteine through the conserved F or W. The D gene is left open where the match is weak. The listing skips clone size in some rows; elsewhere it reads once, few, many or a size class.

j_call | v_call | clone_size | d_call | cdr3_nt | cdr3_aa
TRBJ1-4 | TRBV7-2 | . | . | TGTGCCAGCAGCTCGGACAGTCGGTCCGGAAAACTGTTTTTT | CASSSDSRSGKLFF
TRBJ2-7 | TRBV7-2 | . | TRBD2 | TGTGCCAGCAGCTCTTTAGCGGGAGTAACGTACGAGCAGTACTTC | CASSSLAGVTYEQYF
TRBJ2-5 | TRBV29-1 | . | TRBD2 | TGCAGCGTTTCGGGACTAGCGGGGAGGAAGGGAGAGACCCAGTACTTC | CSVSGLAGRKGETQYF
TRBJ1-6 | TRBV28 | few | . | TGTGCCAGCAGGACCCCAGTGACGGCTAATTCACCCCTCCACTTT | CASRTPVTANSPLHF
TRBJ2-2 | TRBV29-1 | few | TRBD1 | TGCAGCGCCGGACAGGGTAGGACCGGGGAGCTGTTTTTT | CSAGQGRTGELFF
TRBJ2-5 | TRBV7-9 | few | . | TGTGCCAGCAGCTTAGCAGTCGGAGGTCAAGAGACCCAGTACTTC | CASSLAVGGQETQYF
TRBJ2-6 | TRBV12-5 | few | . | TGTGCTGGACAGTCTGAGGCCAACGTCCTGACTTTC | CAGQSEANVLTF
TRBJ2-1 | TRBV10-3 | . | . | TGTGCCATCAGTGAGTCGGGGAGAGTCTCCTACAATGAGCAGCTCTTC | CAISESGRVSYNEQLF
TRBJ2-5 | TRBV29-1 | few | . | TGCAGCGTTGAAGGAGGTTGGGGAGAGACCCAGTACTTC | CSVEGGWGETQYF
TRBJ2-5 | TRBV10-3 | few | . | TGTGCCATCAGTGAGCCCACCCCCAGCGGCCAAGAGACCCAGTACTTC | CAISEPTPSGQETQYF
TRBJ1-5 | TRBV27 | . | . | TGTGCCAGCAGTTTGGACAGTACCTATCAGCCCCAGCATTTT | CASSLDSTYQPQHF
TRBJ2-2 | TRBV6-5 | few | . | TGTGCCAGCAGTTACTCTGCAGGGACCCACGGGGCCGGGGAGCTGTTTTTT | CASSYSAGTHGAGELFF
TRBJ2-1 | TRBV29-1 | . | . | TGCAGCGTTGAAGACCCCGGGCAAAATGGCAATGAGCAGTTCTTC | CSVEDPGQNGNEQFF
TRBJ2-1 | TRBV4-2 | few | . | TGTGCCAGCAGCCAAGACCCTCTAGCGCGAAATGAGCAGTTCTTC | CASSQDPLARNEQFF
TRBJ2-5 | TRBV12-3/TRBV12-4 | . | TRBD2 | TGTGCCAGCAGTTTATGGGAGGGAAGAGAGACCCAGTACTTC | CASSLWEGRETQYF
TRBJ2-1 | TRBV19 | . | TRBD1 | TGTGCCAGCGCAGTGGGGCAGGGGGCGGATGAGCAGTTCTTC | CASAVGQGADEQFF
TRBJ2-1 | TRBV28 | . | . | TGTGCCAGCAGTTTAGTCCAGGGCCAGGATGAGCAGTTCTTC | CASSLVQGQDEQFF
TRBJ2-3 | TRBV7-9 | . | TRBD1 | TGTGCCAGCAGCCCCCGGGACAGGGGGATAGATACGCAGTATTTT | CASSPRDRGIDTQYF
TRBJ2-7 | TRBV7-8 | . | . | TGTGCCAGCAGCCGGTTGGGTCCCCACGAGCAGTACTTC | CASSRLGPHEQYF
TRBJ2-5 | TRBV7-9 | few | TRBD2 | TGTGCCAGCAGCCTCGGGGGGGATTGGATCCAAGAGACCCAGTACTTC | CASSLGGDWIQETQYF
TRBJ1-4 | TRBV28 | . | . | TGTGCCAGCAGTATAACAGGGTTGGGCGAAAAACTGTTTTTT | CASSITGLGEKLFF
TRBJ2-7 | TRBV4-1 | . | . | TGCGCCAGCAGCCTCCCGGCGGGGCAGGGTTCGGGCGAGCAGTACTTC | CASSLPAGQGSGEQYF
TRBJ2-5 | TRBV2 | few | TRBD2 | TGTGCCAACTCCGGGCTAGCGGCCCAAGAGACCCAGTACTTC | CANSGLAAQETQYF
TRBJ2-7 | TRBV7-9 | . | . | TGTGCCAGCAGCTTAGAGGGGAAACTCTCCTACGAGCAGTACTTC | CASSLEGKLSYEQYF
TRBJ2-1 | TRBV6-5 | . | TRBD2 | TGTGCCAGCAGTTACTCAAGGTTGGCTAGCGGGAACCGCTACAATGAGCAGTTCTTC | CASSYSRLASGNRYNEQFF
TRBJ2-1 | TRBV20-1 | . | TRBD2 | TGCGGGACTAGCGGGGATAACTACAATGAGCAGTTCTTC | CGTSGDNYNEQFF
TRBJ2-7 | TRBV7-2 | few | TRBD2 | TGTGCCGGCAGCCGGGGACTAGCGGGAGCCTCCTACGAGCAGTACTTC | CAGSRGLAGASYEQYF
TRBJ2-6 | TRBV9 | few | . | TGTGCCAGCAGCGACCACAGGGAGAACTCTGGGGCCAACGTCCTGACTTTC | CASSDHRENSGANVLTF
TRBJ2-1 | TRBV24-1 | . | . | TGTGCCACCAGTGATTTGGAAGGTAGCTCCTACAATGAGCAGTTCTTC | CATSDLEGSSYNEQFF
TRBJ2-5 | TRBV4-3 | . | . | TGCGCCAACAGCCCGGTTTGGGGTACCCAAGAGACCCGGTACTTC | CANSPVWGTQETRYF
TRBJ2-6 | TRBV5-1 | . | . | TGCGCCAGCAGCGGCCTCTCTGGGGCCAACGTCCTGACTTTC | CASSGLSGANVLTF
TRBJ2-3 | TRBV4-1 | . | TRBD2 | TGCGCCAGCAGCGCCGAGCGGGAAATATTACCCACAGATACGCGGTATTTT | CASSAEREILPTDTRYF